These 20 T cell receptor beta chains were sequenced from one sample in a study of identical twins. Using its own MiXCR run on the 5' RACE reads, TCRdb lists one record per CDR3 protein. The sample records hundreds of thousands of distinct CDR3 sequences, about 12% being singletons. This sample was shared with a second study, whose subject was yellow fever vaccine responses in identical twins.

Sequencing was done on a sample of CD8+ T cells sorted from blood. Every receptor here comes from a young woman in good health.

This clonotype has a handful of counts. The rearrangement joins TRBV4-1 to TRBJ1-5, with D perhaps TRBD1 (5 bases). Per germline, CDR1 MGHRA and CDR2 YSYEKL. V lost 0 bases and J 0 bases, leaving 15 bases between the germline ends. The CDR3 runs to 18 residues. The CDR3 coding sequence is TGCGCCAGCAGCCAAGAGGGGCTGGGAGCTTATAGCAATCAGCCCCAGCATTTT. This sequence encodes CASSQEGLGAYSNQPQHF.

J is TRBJ2-5 and V is TRBV2; 7 positions agree with TRBD2. CDR1 is SNHLY, CDR2 FYNNEI, per germline. Germline trimming cut 2 bases from V and 3 bases from J; bases unmatched to any gene: 3. This CDR3 is 14 amino acids long. CDR3 region: CASSERLAEETQYF. CDR3 sequence (DNA): TGTGCCAGCAGTGAAAGGCTAGCGGAAGAGACCCAGTACTTC.

The gene calls are TRBV5-1 and TRBJ1-2, with a weak D call TRBD1 (5 bases). There are 15 residues in the CDR3. Germline V gives CDR1 SGHRS, CDR2 YFSETQ. V lost 1 base to trimming and J lost 5 bases, with 15 bases between them. DNA of the CDR3: TGCGCCAGCAGCTTGCGTCAGGGCGGTGGGTATGGCTACACCTTC. Translation: CASSLRQGGGYGYTF.

This clonotype was recorded a few times. The chain uses TRBV20-1 and TRBJ1-5, with D maybe TRBD1 (5 bases). Germline CDR1 and CDR2: DFQATT and SNEGSKA (reference sequence). CDR3 size: 15 residues. The V end lost 5 bases, the J end lost 1 base, and 15 bases lay between the germline ends. For the CDR3, the DNA is TGCAGTGCTGCGACTAACCGGGACAGCAATCAGCCCCAGCATTTT. Its translation is CSAATNRDSNQPQHF.

The chain is built from TRBV24-1 and TRBJ2-1, with D tentatively TRBD1 (5 bases). The CDR3 spans 13 residues. V lost 7 bases and J 5 bases, leaving 11 bases between the germline ends. Germline V gives CDR1 KGHDR, CDR2 SFDVKD. The CDR3 sequence is CATRKGSDNEQFF. CDR3 nucleotides: TGTGCCACCAGGAAGGGGTCGGACAATGAGCAGTTCTTC.

The chain is built from TRBV4-1 and TRBJ2-3; D possibly corresponds to TRBD2 (6 bases). Germline CDR1 and CDR2: MGHRA and YSYEKL. The CDR3 is made up of 16 amino acids. The V end lost 2 bases, the J end lost 4 bases, and 16 bases lay between the germline ends. The CDR3 bases are TGCGCCAGCAGCCAAATCGGGGCGGGAAGTGCAGATACGCAGTATTTT. This gives the protein CASSQIGAGSADTQYF.

This clonotype was recorded a few times. The CDR3: CASSLVVVSGGSYNEQFF. The CDR3 DNA is TGTGCCAGCAGCTTGGTCGTCGTAAGCGGGGGAAGTTACAATGAGCAGTTCTTC. The chain couples TRBV5-6 to TRBJ2-1, with 8 bases that match TRBD2. The CDR3 is made up of 18 amino acids. Germline assignment: CDR1 SGHDT and CDR2 YYEEEE. With V trimmed by 0 bases and J by 4 bases, 12 bases remained unmatched.

This clonotype was counted many times. The chain links TRBV3-1 to TRBJ2-5; TRBD2 aligns across 12 bases. The germline V gene encodes CDR1 LGHDT and CDR2 YNNKEL (reference sequence). This CDR3 region has 14 residues. V trimming: 4 bases; J trimming: 4 bases; junction bases outside the gene matches: 1. In nucleotides, the CDR3 is TGTGCCAGCAGCCCGGGACTAGCGGGAGAGACCCAGTACTTC. The encoded protein is CASSPGLAGETQYF.

This clonotype was detected many times. The chain uses TRBV20-1 and TRBJ2-5; D remains ambiguous. The CDR3 loop spans 14 amino acids. V lost 8 bases to trimming and J lost 2 bases, with 18 bases between them. Germline CDR1 and CDR2: DFQATT and SNEGSKA (reference sequence). The CDR3 sequence: CSTSPAAVQETQYF. CDR3 DNA: TGCAGTACCTCCCCTGCGGCGGTTCAAGAGACCCAGTACTTC.

This chain joins TRBV5-8 and TRBJ2-7; TRBD1 or TRBD2 may be the D gene (5 bases each). V dropped 0 bases and J dropped 4 bases, with 11 bases sitting between them. The germline gives CDR1 SGHTS, CDR2 YDEGEE. The CDR3 has 14 amino acids. CDR3: CASSLALGEYEQYV. The CDR3 DNA is TGTGCCAGCAGCTTGGCTCTGGGGGAATACGAGCAGTACGTC.

The V gene is TRBV12-3 or TRBV12-4, the J gene TRBJ2-1; 9 nucleotides agree with TRBD2. This CDR3 has 13 residues. Losses at the gene ends were 2 bases for V and 13 bases for J; bases not matched to a gene: 6. The CDR3 nucleotides are TGTGCCAGCAGTTTAACGCTAGCGGGGAGTCAGTTCTTC. Its protein product is CASSLTLAGSQFF.

This clonotype was counted between two and nine times. V usage is TRBV7-8 and J usage is TRBJ2-1; a possible D gene is TRBD2 (7 bases). Trimming cost V 5 bases and J 5 bases, with 31 bases left between them. The CDR3 consists of 20 residues. Germline lookup yields CDR1 SGHVS and CDR2 FQNEAQ. CDR3 in DNA: TGTGCCAGCAGCCCGGGAGGTGAAACAGGGACCTTTTTGTGGGACAATGAGCAGTTCTTC. Its protein is CASSPGGETGTFLWDNEQFF.

This clonotype was seen repeatedly, ten times or more. The chain employs TRBV29-1 and TRBJ2-1; 15 nucleotides agree with TRBD2. This CDR3 is 17 amino acids long. Germline V gives CDR1 SQVTM, CDR2 ANQGSEA. V lost 6 bases to trimming and J lost 5 bases; unmatched junction nucleotides: 11. CDR3 region: CSVDGGLAGGPDNEQFF. The CDR3 nucleotides read TGCAGCGTCGACGGTGGACTAGCGGGGGGGCCTGACAATGAGCAGTTCTTC.

This clonotype was recorded at least ten times. The genes are TRBV12-3 or TRBV12-4 and TRBJ2-3; no definite D call. Trimming cost V 3 bases and J 4 bases, with 5 bases left between them. The CDR3 spans 12 residues. CDR3 sequence (DNA): TGTGCCAGCAGTTTCCTCCCAGATACGCAGTATTTT. Translation gives CASSFLPDTQYF.

In its sample, this clonotype was seen many times. J is TRBJ1-2 and V is TRBV6-1; D remains ambiguous. The V gene lost 5 bases and the J gene lost 4 bases, with 14 bases spanning the gap. The germline V gene encodes CDR1 MNHNS and CDR2 SASEGT. There are 14 residues in the CDR3. The CDR3 nucleotides read TGTGCCAGCAGTCCCCTAAACATCCCCTATGGCTACACCTTC. Its protein product is CASSPLNIPYGYTF.

The chain has TRBV28 and TRBJ2-1, with 9 positions matching TRBD1. Trimming took 3 bases from V and 3 from J; bases not matched to a gene: 9. Germline V gives CDR1 MDHEN, CDR2 SYDVKM. The CDR3 spans 17 residues. The DNA for the CDR3 is TGTGCCAGCAGTTTCAGTGGCCGGGACAGGGACTACAATGAGCAGTTCTTC. Protein product: CASSFSGRDRDYNEQFF.

The chain uses TRBV29-1 and TRBJ2-1; TRBD2 matches at 7 bases. This CDR3 contains 16 residues. Germline V gene sequence: CDR1 SQVTM, CDR2 ANQGSEA. With V trimmed by 3 bases and J by 3 bases, 11 bases remained unmatched. The CDR3 sequence: CSVDEIGRENYNEQFF. CDR3 bases: TGCAGCGTTGATGAAATAGGGCGGGAGAACTACAATGAGCAGTTCTTC.

There are many counts of this clonotype. The V gene is TRBV12-3 or TRBV12-4, the J gene TRBJ2-7, with D possibly being TRBD1 (5 bases). V lost 5 bases and J lost 3, with 11 bases in between. This CDR3 is built from 13 residues. Written as DNA, the CDR3 is TGTGCCAGCAGTCCGACAGACAGCTACGAGCAGTACTTC. As protein: CASSPTDSYEQYF.

This clonotype was seen more than once but under ten times. The V gene is TRBV10-2, the J gene TRBJ2-3; tentative D call: TRBD2 (6 bases). CDR1 WSHSY and CDR2 SAAADI come from the germline V gene. Trimming left V 6 bases short and J 1 base short, with 17 bases between. The CDR3 contains 16 residues. The CDR3 DNA sequence: TGCGCCAGCAGGCAATCGGGCCCGGGGGGCACAGATACGCAGTATTTT. This encodes CASRQSGPGGTDTQYF.

This clonotype was seen a few times. V is TRBV27 and J is TRBJ2-1, with 8 bases lining up with TRBD2. Germline V CDR1 and CDR2: MNHEY, SMNVEV (reference sequence). This CDR3 has 16 residues. The J segment lost 5 bases and the V segment lost 0 bases, leaving 6 bases of the junction unmatched. CDR3 loop: CASSLSGRGENNEQFF. The CDR3 bases are TGTGCCAGCAGTTTATCGGGGCGGGGGGAAAACAATGAGCAGTTCTTC.